This is a list of T cell receptor beta chains from one sample in a study of shared clonotypes between healthy human individuals. Sequencing used immunoSEQ multiplex PCR; TCRdb keeps in-frame clones, though not all of them. The sample has 490,000 or so clones, about three quarters seen once. Sample: PBMCs. The receptors stem from a woman between 40 and 55 years old in good health. Some clones in this sample may be carry-over from other donors' samples. CDR3s include the opening cysteine and the closing phenylalanine or tryptophan. The D gene is left open where the match is weak. Only part of the rows carry a size: once, few, many, or a class if the clone is expanded.

TGTGCCAGCAGTTCCCCCGGGACAGGGGGCCAGACCCAGTACTTC CASSSPGTGGQTQYF TRBJ2-5 15 NA TRBV28 TRBD1
TGTGCCAGCAGCTTAGGGGTGGACTGGGTCTCCTACGAGCAGTACTTC CASSLGVDWVSYEQYF TRBJ2-7 16 NA TRBV7-2 NA
TGTGCCAGCACTGGTCCGGGGGAGACCCAGTACTTC CASTGPGETQYF TRBJ2-5 12 NA TRBV2 NA
TGCGCCAGCAGCGGGACAGGGGCCCGCTCCCAGCATTTT CASSGTGARSQHF TRBJ1-5 13 NA TRBV10-2 TRBD1
TGTGCCAGCTCACCACTTGAGTTAGCGGGGAACACCGGGGAGCTGTTTTTT CASSPLELAGNTGELFF TRBJ2-2 17 NA TRBV18 TRBD2
TGTGCCAGCAGTGACCGGTGGTTGCCGGGGTACAATGAGCAGTTCTTC CASSDRWLPGYNEQFF TRBJ2-1 16 NA TRBV2 NA
TGCGCCAGCAGCTTGACCCCGGGACTAGCGGCCCACGAGCAGTACTTC CASSLTPGLAAHEQYF TRBJ2-7 16 NA TRBV5-1 TRBD2
TGTGCCAGCAGCCCGCCGTGGCTAGCGCTCAATGAGCAGTTCTTC CASSPPWLALNEQFF TRBJ2-1 15 NA TRBV11-1 NA
TGTGCCAGCCAGCAGCTCTCCAGGTACCAAGAGACCCAGTACTTC CASQQLSRYQETQYF TRBJ2-5 15 many TRBV5-5 NA
TGTGCCAGCAGTTTATTGGGGGCGGGGGAGACCCAGTACTTC CASSLLGAGETQYF TRBJ2-5 14 NA TRBV27 NA
TGTGCCAGCAGCCGGACAGAGAAAAACATTCAGTACTTC CASSRTEKNIQYF TRBJ2-4 13 NA TRBV7-9 NA
TGTGCCTGGAGTGCCCAGGGCGCTCAGCCCCAGCATTTT CAWSAQGAQPQHF TRBJ1-5 13 NA TRBV30 NA
TGTGCCAGCAAACAGGGTAGGCAGAAACTGTTTTTT CASKQGRQKLFF TRBJ1-4 12 NA TRBV2 NA
TGTGCCAGCAGTCCGAGGACTGGAAACACCGGGGAGCTGTTTTTT CASSPRTGNTGELFF TRBJ2-2 15 NA TRBV28 NA
TGTGCCAGCAGCCAAGATTCGGGGCGAGGACAGGGCTTCGAAAAGCTGTTTTTT CASSQDSGRGQGFEKLFF TRBJ1-4 18 once TRBV4-2 TRBD1
TGTGCCAGCAGCCAAAACAGGGGGGCCGGGGAGCTGTTTTTT CASSQNRGAGELFF TRBJ2-2 14 NA TRBV11-1 TRBD1
TGTGCCAGCAGTTTAGGCGGGCCATCCTACAATGAGCAGTTCTTC CASSLGGPSYNEQFF TRBJ2-1 15 NA TRBV28 NA
TGTGCCAGCAGCTACCCAAAGGGGGGGCTCTTAGTTGAAGCTTTCTTT CASSYPKGGLLVEAFF TRBJ1-1 16 NA TRBV7-9 NA
TGTGCCAGTACCTTGGACACGGCGTACACTGAAGCTTTCTTT CASTLDTAYTEAFF TRBJ1-1 14 many TRBV19 NA
TGTGCCAGCAGCGTGGACCCCTCCGGACAGTCCGGGGAGCTGTTTTTT CASSVDPSGQSGELFF TRBJ2-2 16 few TRBV9 NA
TGTGCCAGCAGGACCGATGGCAATAGCAATCAGCCCCAGCATTTT CASRTDGNSNQPQHF TRBJ1-5 15 NA TRBV6-5 NA
TGCGCCAGCAGCTTGGCCAGGCGGGGATCTTACAATGAGCAGTTCTTC CASSLARRGSYNEQFF TRBJ2-1 16 once TRBV5-1 NA
TGTGCCAGCAGCCAAGGGGTTTTTGAAGCTTTCTTT CASSQGVFEAFF TRBJ1-1 12 NA TRBV6-6 NA
TGTGCCAGCCAGGACAGACCAAACACTGAAGCTTTCTTT CASQDRPNTEAFF TRBJ1-1 13 few TRBV28 NA
TGTGCCTGGAGTCCACAGGGGACACTTGAGGAGCTGTTTTTT CAWSPQGTLEELFF TRBJ2-2 14 NA TRBV30 TRBD1
TGTGCCAGCAGCTTAATGGGGGTAGGGGAGACCCAGTACTTC CASSLMGVGETQYF TRBJ2-5 14 NA TRBV7-3 NA
TGTGCCTGGCTGACAGGGGCAGATTCGAATGAGCAGTTCTTC CAWLTGADSNEQFF TRBJ2-1 14 few TRBV30 TRBD1